This T cell receptor beta chain emerged from a study of breast tumors, draining lymph nodes, adjacent tissues (dated by TCRdb to 2016 to 2017). Describing the broader study: The study compared TCR beta repertoires across tumor, adjacent nontumor tissue and axillary lymph nodes from breast cancer patients. The study aimed to assess the relationships and possible T-cell exchange between tumor, surrounding tissue and draining lymph node repertoires in human breast cancer.

CDR1 and CDR2 are drawn from the germline V gene (reference sequence): GTSNPN, SVGIG. Trimming takes 0 bases from V and 5 bases from J, and the germline ends sit 12 bases apart. The CDR3, from cysteine to phenylalanine, totals 14 residues. The DNA shown is the 42-base CDR3, in frame from base 1. Reads for this sample came from an Illumina HiSeq 2000. Multiplex PCR amplification was used to build the TCR beta chain libraries. High-throughput sequencing was used to analyze the amplified TCR beta chain products. The public reads were run again by TCRdb, first through fastp at Q25 and then through MiXCR, and only productive beta chains were kept. Rows are unified per CDR3 protein, each entry keeping the most common DNA and genes. The sample table lists about 100,000 distinct CDR3 sequences, over 20% of them with a count of one. The ten most abundant clones make up roughly 1.3% of the sample. Points the paper makes about the study in general: The data were judged consistent with most tumor T cells deriving from the lymph node and then expanding within tumor tissue. Tumors showed preferential V and J gene usage, and their T-cell repertoire diversity fell below that of lymph nodes yet above that of nontumor tissue. The conclusion that tumor T cells originate in lymph nodes was framed as consistent with a hypothesis rather than directly demonstrated. Tumor and nontumor tissue repertoires were found to be significantly more similar in luminal-like than in basal-like breast cancer.

In the case of this clonotype: Its cognate antigen has yet to be identified. No clone much larger than this one lies a single base away; base qualities are absent.

Lymph node samples were obtained from the axillary draining lymph nodes of breast cancer patients. The receptor comes from a female donor with breast cancer. Some clones in this sample may be carry-over from other donors' samples. The rearrangement combines TRBV30 with TRBJ2-3, with a tentative D gene TRBD2 over 6 matching bases. Source material: axillary lymph node tissue. The CDR3 region reads CAWSVGRGRDTQYF. Here is the DNA: TGTGCCTGGAGTGTAGGGCGGGGTAGAGATACGCAGTATTTT.